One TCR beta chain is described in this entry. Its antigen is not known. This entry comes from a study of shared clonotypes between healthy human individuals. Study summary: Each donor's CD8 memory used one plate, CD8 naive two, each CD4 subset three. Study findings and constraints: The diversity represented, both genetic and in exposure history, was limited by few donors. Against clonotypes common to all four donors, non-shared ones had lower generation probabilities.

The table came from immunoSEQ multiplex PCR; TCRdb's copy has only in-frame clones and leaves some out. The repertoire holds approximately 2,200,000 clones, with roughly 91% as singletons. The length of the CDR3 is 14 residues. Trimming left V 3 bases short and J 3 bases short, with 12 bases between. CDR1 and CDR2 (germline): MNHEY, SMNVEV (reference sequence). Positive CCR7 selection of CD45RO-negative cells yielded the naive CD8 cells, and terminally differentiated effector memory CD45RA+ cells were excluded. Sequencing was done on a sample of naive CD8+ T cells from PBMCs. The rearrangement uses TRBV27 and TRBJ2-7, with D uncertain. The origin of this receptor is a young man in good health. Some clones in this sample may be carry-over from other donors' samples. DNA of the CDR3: TGTGCCAGCAGTTTTGACCACAACCGCTACGAGCAGTACTTC. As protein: CASSFDHNRYEQYF.